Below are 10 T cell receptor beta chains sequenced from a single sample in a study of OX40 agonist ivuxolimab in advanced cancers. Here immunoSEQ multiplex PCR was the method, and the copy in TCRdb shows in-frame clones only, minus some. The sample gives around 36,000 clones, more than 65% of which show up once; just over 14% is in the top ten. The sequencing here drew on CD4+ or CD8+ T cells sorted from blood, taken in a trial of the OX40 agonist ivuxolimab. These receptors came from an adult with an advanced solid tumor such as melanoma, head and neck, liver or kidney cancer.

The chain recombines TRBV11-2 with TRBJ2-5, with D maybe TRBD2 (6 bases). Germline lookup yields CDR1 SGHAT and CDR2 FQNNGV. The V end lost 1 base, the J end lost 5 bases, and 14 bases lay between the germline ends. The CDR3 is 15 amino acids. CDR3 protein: CASSLGSGRGETQYF. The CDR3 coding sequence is TGTGCCAGCAGCTTAGGATCGGGTCGGGGGGAGACCCAGTACTTC.

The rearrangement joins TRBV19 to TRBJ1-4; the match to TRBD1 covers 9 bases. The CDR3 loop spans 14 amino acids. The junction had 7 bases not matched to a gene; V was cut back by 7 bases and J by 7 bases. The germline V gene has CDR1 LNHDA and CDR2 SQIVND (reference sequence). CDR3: CASMETGGSEKLFF. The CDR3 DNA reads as TGTGCCAGTATGGAGACAGGGGGAAGTGAAAAACTGTTTTTT.

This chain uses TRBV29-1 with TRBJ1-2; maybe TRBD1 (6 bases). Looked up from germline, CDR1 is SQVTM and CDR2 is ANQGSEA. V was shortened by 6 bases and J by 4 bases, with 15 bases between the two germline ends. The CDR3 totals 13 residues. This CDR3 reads CSVRADRLYGYTF. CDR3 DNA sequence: TGCAGCGTGAGGGCTGACAGGCTCTATGGCTACACCTTC.

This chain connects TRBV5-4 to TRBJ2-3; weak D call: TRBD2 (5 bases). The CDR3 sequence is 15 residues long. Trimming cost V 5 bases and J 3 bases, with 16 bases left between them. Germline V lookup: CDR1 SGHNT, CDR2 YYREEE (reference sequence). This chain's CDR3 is CASRPDVGGTDTQYF. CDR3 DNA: TGTGCCAGCAGACCGGACGTCGGCGGGACAGATACGCAGTATTTT.

In DNA, the CDR3 is TGTGCCAGCAGTGCTTCTGACAGGTACGAGCAGTACTTC. Residues: CASSASDRYEQYF. V gene TRBV6-5 combines with J gene TRBJ2-7, with D possibly being TRBD1 (6 bases). Trimming shortened V by 5 bases and J by 4 bases, and 12 bases separated the two germline ends. CDR1 MNHEY and CDR2 SVGAGI come from the germline V gene. The CDR3 is made up of 13 amino acids.

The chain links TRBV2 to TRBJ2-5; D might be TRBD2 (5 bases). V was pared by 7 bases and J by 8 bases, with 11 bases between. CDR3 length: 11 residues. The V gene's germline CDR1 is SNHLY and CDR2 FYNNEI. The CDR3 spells CASKGGNTQYF. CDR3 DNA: TGTGCCAGCAAAGGAGGCAACACCCAGTACTTC. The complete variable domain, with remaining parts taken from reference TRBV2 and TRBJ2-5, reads EPEVTQTPSHQVTQMGQEVILRCVPISNHLYFYWYRQILGQKVEFLVSFYNNEISEKSEIFDDQFSVERPDGSNFTLKIRSTKLEDSAMYFCASKGGNTQYFGPGTRLLVL.

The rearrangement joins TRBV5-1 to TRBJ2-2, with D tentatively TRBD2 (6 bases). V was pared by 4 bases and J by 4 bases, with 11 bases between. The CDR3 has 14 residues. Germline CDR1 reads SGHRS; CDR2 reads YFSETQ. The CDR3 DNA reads TGCGCCAGCAGCGGGGGGACTCGCACCGGGGAGCTGTTTTTT. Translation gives CASSGGTRTGELFF.

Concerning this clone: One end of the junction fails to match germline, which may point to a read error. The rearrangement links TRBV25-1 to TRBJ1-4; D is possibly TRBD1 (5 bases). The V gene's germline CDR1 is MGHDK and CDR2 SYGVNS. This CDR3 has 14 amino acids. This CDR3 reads CASSDAGSKEKLFF. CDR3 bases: TGTGCCAGCAGTGACGCAGGGTCTAAGGAAAAACTGTTTTTT.

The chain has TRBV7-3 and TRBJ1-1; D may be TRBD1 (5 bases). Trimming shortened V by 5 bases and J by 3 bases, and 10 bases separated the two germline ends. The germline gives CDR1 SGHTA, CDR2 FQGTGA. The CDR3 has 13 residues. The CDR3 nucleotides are TGTGCCAGCAGCCCCGGGGGGTACACTGAAGCTTTCTTT. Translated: CASSPGGYTEAFF.

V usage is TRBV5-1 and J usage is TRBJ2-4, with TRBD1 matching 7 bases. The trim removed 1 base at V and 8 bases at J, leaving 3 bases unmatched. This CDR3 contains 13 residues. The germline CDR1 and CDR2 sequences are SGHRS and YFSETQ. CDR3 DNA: TGCGCCAGCAGCTTGAGACAGGGTCACATTCAGTACTTC. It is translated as CASSLRQGHIQYF.